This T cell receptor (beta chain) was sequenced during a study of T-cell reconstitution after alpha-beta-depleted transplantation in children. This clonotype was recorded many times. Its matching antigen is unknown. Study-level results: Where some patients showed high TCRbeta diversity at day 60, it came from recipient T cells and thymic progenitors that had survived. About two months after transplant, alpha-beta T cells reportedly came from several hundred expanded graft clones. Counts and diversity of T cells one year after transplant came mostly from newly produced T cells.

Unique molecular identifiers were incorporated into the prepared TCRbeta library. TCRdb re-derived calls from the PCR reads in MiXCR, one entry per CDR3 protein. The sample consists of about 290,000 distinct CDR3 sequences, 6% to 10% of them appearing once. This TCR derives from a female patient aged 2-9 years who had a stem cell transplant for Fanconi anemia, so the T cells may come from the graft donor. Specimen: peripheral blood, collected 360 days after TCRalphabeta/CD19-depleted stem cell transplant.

DNA for the CDR3: TGTGCCAGCAGTTTTAGCGGGGGCGCTCACTATGAGCAGTTCTTC. This codes for CASSFSGGAHYEQFF. The chain carries TRBV12-3 or TRBV12-4 and TRBJ2-1; 9 positions agree with TRBD2. V was pared by 3 bases and J by 8 bases, with 8 bases of the junction left unmatched. This CDR3 has 15 amino acids.